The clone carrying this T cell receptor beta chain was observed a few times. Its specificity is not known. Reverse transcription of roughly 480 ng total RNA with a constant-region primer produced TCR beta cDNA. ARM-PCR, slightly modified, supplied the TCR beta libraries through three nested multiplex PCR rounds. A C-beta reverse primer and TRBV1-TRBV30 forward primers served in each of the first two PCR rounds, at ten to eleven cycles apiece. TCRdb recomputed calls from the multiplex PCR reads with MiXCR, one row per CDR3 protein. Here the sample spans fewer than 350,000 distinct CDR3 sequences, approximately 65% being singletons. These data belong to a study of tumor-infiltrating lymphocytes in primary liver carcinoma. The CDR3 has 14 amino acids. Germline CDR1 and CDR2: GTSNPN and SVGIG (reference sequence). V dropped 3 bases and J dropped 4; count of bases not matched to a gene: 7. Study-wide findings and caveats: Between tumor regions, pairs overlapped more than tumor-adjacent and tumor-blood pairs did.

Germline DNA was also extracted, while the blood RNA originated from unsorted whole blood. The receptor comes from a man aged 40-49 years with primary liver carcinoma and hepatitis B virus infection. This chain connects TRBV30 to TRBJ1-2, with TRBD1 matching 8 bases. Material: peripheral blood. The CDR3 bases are TGTGCCTGGAGCCCCGGACAGGGAGGCTATGGCTACACCTTC. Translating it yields CAWSPGQGGYGYTF.